This is a list of T cell receptor beta chains from one sample in a study of blood T cell repertoires in COVID-19. Only in-frame clones appear in the TCRdb table, and some are missing; sequencing was by immunoSEQ multiplex PCR. The sample has about 55,000 clones, around 83% seen once; the top ten hold under 2%. Specimen: peripheral blood. The source is a woman aged 60-70 years with acute or convalescent COVID-19. The CDR3 runs from the conserved cysteine through the conserved F or W.

V gene	J gene	CDR3 protein
TRBV6-6	TRBJ2-1	CASSGPGLAGVNEQFF
TRBV5-5	TRBJ1-1	CASSLAGSRVGTEAFF
TRBV19	TRBJ1-2	CASSIWDSTNYGYTF
TRBV3-1/TRBV3-2	TRBJ2-1	CAVARGDGSAEQFF
TRBV9	TRBJ2-5	CASSVVHGGRGETQYF
TRBV11-3	TRBJ2-3	CASSLGGTDTQYF
TRBV5-1	TRBJ2-2	CASSRGMPNTGELFF
TRBV28	TRBJ1-5	CASRLEDRDNQPQHF
TRBV7-9	TRBJ1-2	CASSLGGASVNYGYTF
TRBV19	TRBJ2-2	CASSIDNPGLAGGLSTGELFF
TRBV7-7	TRBJ1-4	CASSPTHRDRGRWTNEKLFF
TRBV10-3	TRBJ2-1	CAISTSGGAGNEQFF
TRBV15	TRBJ1-3	CATSRGLAGGSGNTIYF
TRBV19	TRBJ1-3	CASIRDRVSGNTIYF
TRBV20-1	TRBJ1-5	CSASGFGGQGGQPQHF
TRBV11-2	TRBJ1-1	CASSLFERKEAFF
TRBV10-3	TRBJ2-4	CVISEGSGNKNIQYF
TRBV19	TRBJ1-4	CASRGGASNEKLFF
TRBV29-1	TRBJ1-2	CSAASTGNYGYTF
TRBV7-7	TRBJ2-2	CASSARQGPGELFF
TRBV2	TRBJ1-2	CASSAQGRPIIFGYTF
TRBV29-1	TRBJ1-2	CSVFGGAAVNYGYTF
TRBV12-3/TRBV12-4	TRBJ2-2	CASEGQVVGELFF
TRBV6-2/TRBV6-3	TRBJ1-2	CASSFRDYGYTF
TRBV11-2	TRBJ1-1	CASSLTDRGGTFF
TRBV5-1	TRBJ1-1	CASSLETGYNTEAFF
TRBV27	TRBJ1-2	CASSLTGDYYGYTF
TRBV13	TRBJ2-1	CASSISGGGYNEQFF
TRBV19	TRBJ1-2	CASSILPGQGNYGYTF
TRBV28	TRBJ1-5	CASSRTVGNQPQHF
TRBV5-4	TRBJ2-7	CASSLDAGRHNEQYF
TRBV15	TRBJ2-5	CATSRAWGREETQYF
TRBV6-2/TRBV6-3	TRBJ2-2	CASSYRQGGPGELFF
TRBV9	TRBJ1-5	CASSSTGREDQPQHF
TRBV28	TRBJ2-4	CASSLTGGRDIQYF
TRBV12-3/TRBV12-4	TRBJ2-5	CASSFAGKETQYF
TRBV9	TRBJ1-3	CASSVGPTGTGNTIYF
TRBV7-8	TRBJ2-2	CASSLGGTWGTGELFF
TRBV28	TRBJ1-2	CASSLVAVHGYTF
TRBV10-3	TRBJ2-3	CAISVGRVSTDTQYF
TRBV15	TRBJ2-3	CATSRSRGGREVDTQYF
TRBV29-1	TRBJ2-5	CSVDTASGAQYF
TRBV3-1/TRBV3-2	TRBJ1-2	CASSQRGQNYGYTF
TRBV7-2	TRBJ2-2	CAVLAGAKAGELFF
TRBV10-3	TRBJ2-5	CAISDRTGGRETQYF
TRBV12-2	TRBJ1-5	CASRFTMVAGAADNQPQHF
TRBV6-4	TRBJ2-1	CASSKEYSSYNEQFF
TRBV7-2	TRBJ2-1	CASSLVLANNNEQFF
TRBV19	TRBJ1-2	CASSIAVRDGYTF
TRBV5-5	TRBJ2-7	CASLRAGTIGTYEQYF
TRBV6-2/TRBV6-3	TRBJ1-5	CASSRTGRQPQHF
TRBV5-5	TRBJ2-1	CASSFTGYNEQFF
TRBV6-6	TRBJ2-3	CASRERDRVGDTQYF
TRBV6-7	TRBJ2-1	CASSSTLAPSQQFF
TRBV7-2	TRBJ2-1	CASSRAGGSLRNEQFF
TRBV19	TRBJ1-2	CASSMTGKSNYGYTF
TRBV29-1	TRBJ2-7	CSAGTGLYEQYF